This entry lists 27 T cell receptor beta chains sequenced from one sample in a study of shared clonotypes between healthy human individuals. Positive CCR7 selection of CD45RO-negative cells yielded the naive CD8 cells, and terminally differentiated effector memory CD45RA+ cells were excluded. Profiled with immunoSEQ multiplex PCR; TCRdb holds only in-frame clones, not every one. The data show hundreds of thousands of clones, less than 97% seen once. The source material was naive CD8+ T cells sorted from blood. The receptors stem from a woman in her 30s in good health.

This clone has just one count. This rearrangement joins TRBV15 to TRBJ2-5; maybe TRBD2 (5 bases). This CDR3 contains 14 residues. Germline lookup yields CDR1 LNHNV and CDR2 YYDKDF (reference sequence). V gave up 0 bases and J gave up 5 bases, with 10 bases separating them. In nucleotides, the CDR3 is TGTGCCACCAGCAGAGACGGTAGCGTGGAGACCCAGTACTTC. This sequence encodes CATSRDGSVETQYF.

The V and J genes are TRBV15 and TRBJ2-1, with TRBD1 identical over 8 bases. J gave up 1 base and V 6 bases, and 5 bases lay outside the gene matches. Germline values: CDR1 LNHNV, CDR2 YYDKDF (reference sequence). The CDR3 contains 15 residues. Written as DNA, the CDR3 is TGTGCCACCAGGACTACAGGGGGTTCCTACAATGAGCAGTTCTTC. This translates into CATRTTGGSYNEQFF.

The V gene is TRBV7-9, the J gene TRBJ1-5; 9 bases match TRBD1. Unmatched junction bases numbered 1, after V lost 3 bases and J lost 4 bases. The CDR3 is 14 amino acids. In germline, CDR1 is SEHNR, CDR2 FQNEAQ (reference sequence). The CDR3 sequence is CASSFGQGNQPQHF. The CDR3 DNA is TGTGCCAGCAGCTTCGGACAGGGGAATCAGCCCCAGCATTTT.

This chain joins TRBV27 and TRBJ1-1; weak D call: TRBD1 (6 bases). Germline CDR1 reads MNHEY; CDR2 reads SMNVEV (reference sequence). V was cut by 2 bases and J by 0 bases, with 10 bases left in between. The CDR3 runs 15 residues. The CDR3 reads CASSLRGVLNTEAFF. The CDR3 region has the DNA TGTGCCAGCAGTTTAAGGGGGGTTTTGAACACTGAAGCTTTCTTT.

The V call is TRBV30, the J call TRBJ2-2; 11 bases map to TRBD2. Germline assignment: CDR1 GTSNPN and CDR2 SVGIG (reference sequence). CDR3 size: 14 residues. V trimming: 8 bases; J trimming: 5 bases; junction bases outside the gene matches: 7. In nucleotides, the CDR3 is TGTGCCGGGAATCTAGCGGGAGGTACCGGGGAGCTGTTTTTT. Translated, it gives CAGNLAGGTGELFF. Combining the CDR3 with reference TRBV30 and TRBJ2-2 gives the whole variable domain SQTIHQWPATLVQPVGSPLSLECTVEGTSNPNLYWYRQAAGRGLQLLFYSVGIGQISSEVPQNLSASRPQDRQFILSSKKLLLSDSGFYLCAGNLAGGTGELFFGEGSRLTVL.

The V and J genes are TRBV28 and TRBJ2-3; 8 nucleotides agree with TRBD1. Trimming took 3 bases from V and 1 from J; bases not matched to a gene: 6. This CDR3 is built from 16 residues. The germline gives CDR1 MDHEN, CDR2 SYDVKM. Here the CDR3 reads CASSFGPGQGTDTQYF. The CDR3 DNA sequence: TGTGCCAGCAGTTTTGGCCCGGGACAGGGCACAGATACGCAGTATTTT.

The chain carries TRBV28 and TRBJ2-2; 8 nucleotides align to TRBD2. CDR3 length: 16 residues. Trimming removed 2 bases from V and 5 bases from J; junction bases left unmatched: 7. CDR1 MDHEN and CDR2 SYDVKM come from the germline V gene. In DNA form, the CDR3 reads TGTGCCAGCAGTTTACCCTCTAGCGGGTATACCGGGGAGCTGTTTTTT. Protein: CASSLPSSGYTGELFF.

The chain has TRBV7-8 and TRBJ2-6; D possibly matches TRBD1 or TRBD2 (5 bases each). Germline assignment: CDR1 SGHVS and CDR2 FQNEAQ. This CDR3 contains 17 residues. Trimming took 5 bases from V and 3 from J, leaving 17 bases between them. CDR3 protein: CASSPPGRANGANVLTF. The DNA of the CDR3 is TGTGCCAGCAGCCCGCCGGGGCGGGCTAATGGGGCCAACGTCCTGACTTTC. Looking up the rest from reference TRBV7-8 and TRBJ2-6 gives the full variable domain: GAGVSQSPRYKVAKRGQDVALRCDPISGHVSLFWYQQALGQGPEFLTYFQNEAQLDKSGLPSDRFFAERPEGSVSTLKIQRTQQEDSAVYLCASSPPGRANGANVLTFGAGSRLTVL.

The chain employs TRBV29-1 and TRBJ2-1; TRBD2 agrees at 7 bases. Germline loops: CDR1 SQVTM, CDR2 ANQGSEA. This CDR3 is built from 12 residues. J gave up 3 bases and V 7 bases, and 3 bases lay outside the gene matches. CDR3 region: CSAGTNYNEQFF. CDR3 DNA: TGCAGCGCCGGGACTAACTACAATGAGCAGTTCTTC.

The chain combines TRBV10-2 with TRBJ1-4; 7 positions agree with TRBD1. Germline V gene sequence: CDR1 WSHSY, CDR2 SAAADI. The V segment lost 6 bases and the J segment 8 bases; nucleotides outside the gene matches: 9. CDR3 length equals 14 residues. The CDR3 reads CASSDDRVGEKLFF. The CDR3 region has the DNA TGCGCCAGCAGCGATGACAGGGTAGGAGAAAAACTGTTTTTT.

The chain recombines TRBV6-6 with TRBJ2-3; possibly TRBD2 for D (6 bases). The length of the CDR3 is 16 residues. Trimming removed 2 bases at V and 0 bases at J, with 12 bases between. Germline lookup yields CDR1 MNHNY and CDR2 SVGAGI (reference sequence). The CDR3 bases are TGTGCCAGCAGTTACGGAATAGCGGCTAGCACAGATACGCAGTATTTT. This sequence encodes CASSYGIAASTDTQYF.

The chain is built from TRBV18 and TRBJ2-7; the D call may be TRBD1 or TRBD2 (5 bases each). The CDR3 extends over 19 amino acids. The V end was cut by 6 bases, the J end by 0 bases, with 27 bases between. Germline V gene data show CDR1 as KGHSH and CDR2 as LQKENI. CDR3 sequence: CASSPTTGSGGVSSYEQYF. DNA for the CDR3: TGTGCCAGCTCCCCGACCACGGGGAGTGGGGGAGTATCCTCCTACGAGCAGTACTTC.

The rearrangement joins TRBV5-6 to TRBJ2-3; the D is unclear. Per the germline V gene, CDR1 is SGHDT and CDR2 is YYEEEE. V lost 0 bases and J 2 bases, leaving 10 bases between the germline ends. This CDR3 comprises 15 residues. The CDR3 region is CASSLGNLLTDTQYF. In DNA form, the CDR3 reads TGTGCCAGCAGCTTGGGTAATTTACTCACAGATACGCAGTATTTT.

The rearrangement links TRBV5-6 to TRBJ2-5; D may be TRBD1 (6 bases). Germline CDR1 SGHDT, CDR2 YYEEEE. The CDR3 runs 13 residues. Trimming removed 1 base from V and 4 bases from J, with 8 bases in between. Here the CDR3 DNA reads TGTGCCAGCAGCTTGAACAGGGTAGAGACCCAGTACTTC. Protein product: CASSLNRVETQYF.

The genes are TRBV19 and TRBJ2-1; tentative D call: TRBD2 (5 bases). V lost 3 bases, J lost 10 bases, and 10 bases lay in between. Germline assignment: CDR1 LNHDA and CDR2 SQIVND (reference sequence). CDR3 size: 12 residues. Here the CDR3 reads CASSIPSSEQFF. CDR3 in DNA: TGTGCCAGTAGTATCCCCTCTAGCGAGCAGTTCTTC.

The chain employs TRBV7-9 and TRBJ2-6; 12 nucleotides align to TRBD1. There are 19 residues in the CDR3. Germline V CDR1 and CDR2: SEHNR, FQNEAQ (reference sequence). The J segment lost 4 bases and the V segment lost 4 bases, leaving 11 bases of the junction unmatched. The CDR3 DNA is TGTGCCAGCAGCTGGGAAATGGGACAGGGGGCATCAGGGGCCAACGTCCTGACTTTC. Translated, it gives CASSWEMGQGASGANVLTF.

This chain uses TRBV28 with TRBJ2-1; D gene ambiguous. Trimming removed 5 bases at V and 4 bases at J, with 12 bases between. This CDR3 is built from 14 residues. Germline CDR1 reads MDHEN; CDR2 reads SYDVKM. CDR3 amino acids: CASSGQDYYNEQFF. DNA of the CDR3: TGTGCCAGCAGTGGGCAGGATTATTACAATGAGCAGTTCTTC.

The chain has TRBV29-1 and TRBJ2-7; D is possibly TRBD1 (6 bases). From germline, CDR1 is SQVTM and CDR2 ANQGSEA. There are 13 residues in the CDR3. V lost 7 bases and J 4 bases, leaving 17 bases between the germline ends. The DNA for the CDR3 is TGCAGCGCTGTCCTGGACAGACCGTACGAGCAGTACTTC. This encodes CSAVLDRPYEQYF.

The chain is built from TRBV7-2 and TRBJ1-3; no clear D gene. In germline, CDR1 is SGHTA, CDR2 FQGNSA. The CDR3 totals 16 residues. V shed 0 bases and J shed 0 bases, with 9 bases lying between them. The CDR3, as DNA: TGTGCCAGCAGCTTAGCGGGTGATATCTCTGGAAACACCATATATTTT. The encoded protein is CASSLAGDISGNTIYF.

V usage is TRBV15 and J usage is TRBJ2-3; 11 bases match TRBD2. The CDR3 runs 16 residues. Germline V gene sequence: CDR1 LNHNV, CDR2 YYDKDF (reference sequence). V trimming: 3 bases; J trimming: 5 bases; junction bases outside the gene matches: 7. The CDR3 loop reads CATSSRTSGSRDTQYF. CDR3 in DNA: TGTGCCACCAGCAGCCGAACTAGCGGGAGTAGAGATACGCAGTATTTT.

Concerning this clone: This CDR3 is also generated by other DNA sequences in the sample. The rearrangement links TRBV27 to TRBJ1-1, with 10 bases fitting TRBD1. The CDR3 has 14 amino acids. Per the germline V gene, CDR1 is MNHEY and CDR2 is SMNVEV (reference sequence). V lost 4 bases and J lost 1; bases outside the gene matches: 0. CDR3: CASSWTGGNTEAFF. The CDR3 bases are TGTGCCAGCAGTTGGACAGGGGGGAACACTGAAGCTTTCTTT.

The chain combines TRBV11-2 with TRBJ2-3; TRBD1 matches at 7 bases. CDR1 is SGHAT and CDR2 is FQNNGV in the germline V gene. V shed 5 bases, J shed 5 bases, and the junction held 10 bases outside the gene matches. The CDR3 contains 15 residues. The CDR3 nucleotides are TGTGCCAGCAGCCAGGGACAGATGAGGGGAGATACGCAGTATTTT. This encodes CASSQGQMRGDTQYF.

The V call is TRBV4-1, the J call TRBJ1-1, with D uncertain. The V end lost 7 bases, the J end lost 1 base, and 13 bases lay between the germline ends. Per germline, CDR1 MGHRA and CDR2 YSYEKL. This CDR3 spans 14 amino acids. The CDR3 sequence: CASKRVGSNTEAFF. The CDR3 DNA reads as TGCGCCAGCAAGAGGGTCGGATCGAACACTGAAGCTTTCTTT.

V and J are TRBV28 and TRBJ1-1; D remains ambiguous. Trimming removed 3 bases at V and 1 base at J, with 12 bases between. Per germline, CDR1 MDHEN and CDR2 SYDVKM. The CDR3 consists of 15 residues. The CDR3 sequence: CASSLGTLKNTEAFF. The CDR3 DNA follows: TGTGCCAGCAGTTTGGGCACCCTTAAGAACACTGAAGCTTTCTTT.

This chain uses TRBV25-1 with TRBJ2-7; D is perhaps TRBD2 (6 bases). Germline-derived CDR1 and CDR2 are MGHDK and SYGVNS. CDR3 length: 14 residues. V lost 1 base to trimming and J lost 4 bases, with 11 bases between them. CDR3 sequence (DNA): TGTGCCAGCAGTGAATCCGGGAGCGGATACGAGCAGTACTTC. Translated: CASSESGSGYEQYF.

The rearrangement links TRBV20-1 to TRBJ1-2; no firm D call. There are 11 residues in the CDR3. Between the trimmed V and J ends, which lost 3 bases and 8 bases, there was a span of 10 bases. CDR1 and CDR2 (germline): DFQATT, SNEGSKA (reference sequence). Written as DNA, the CDR3 is TGCAGTGCTAGGGCAGAACGGGGCTACACCTTC. Translated: CSARAERGYTF.

V gene TRBV28 combines with J gene TRBJ2-1, with D tentatively TRBD2 (5 bases). This CDR3 region has 14 residues. Germline CDR1 is MDHEN and CDR2 is SYDVKM. Trimming left V 5 bases short and J 6 bases short, with 14 bases between. The CDR3 region has the DNA TGTGCCAGCAGTCTTAGAGGGAGCGTCAATGAGCAGTTCTTC. The encoded protein is CASSLRGSVNEQFF.